This entry lists 14 T cell receptor beta chains sequenced from one sample in a study of blood T cell repertoires in COVID-19 (dated by TCRdb to the early 2020s). To prepare the library, the immunoSEQ multiplex PCR assay was applied. TCRdb carries this immuneACCESS record with in-frame sequences only. Its versions omit some clonotypes, under half of them owing to an unresolved V gene in the studies checked, with the rest unexplained. For this sample there are some 490,000 clones; about 88% appear just once. Jointly, the top ten make up roughly 8.5% of the sample. The sequenced sample was PBMCs or T cells enriched from blood (not recorded which). The receptors come from a woman between 55 and 75 years old who had recovered from COVID-19.

The chain recombines TRBV5-1 with TRBJ1-1; the D gene is possibly TRBD1 (5 bases). The CDR3 loop spans 15 amino acids. Trimming pared 0 bases from V and 1 base from J, leaving 10 bases between. Germline loops: CDR1 SGHRS, CDR2 YFSETQ. CDR3 sequence reads: CASSLGRTTNTEAFF. As DNA, the CDR3 is TGCGCCAGCAGCTTGGGCCGGACAACGAACACTGAAGCTTTCTTT. The full variable domain, with the rest looked up from reference TRBV5-1 and TRBJ1-1, is KAGVTQTPRYLIKTRGQQVTLSCSPISGHRSVSWYQQTPGQGLQFLFEYFSETQRNKGNFPGRFSGRQFSNSRSEMNVSTLELGDSALYLCASSLGRTTNTEAFFGQGTRLTVV.

The J gene is TRBJ1-1, the V gene TRBV11-2; 7 bases are a match to TRBD1. Germline-derived CDR1 and CDR2 are SGHAT and FQNNGV. The CDR3 length is 16 residues. V trimming: 6 bases; J trimming: 0 bases; junction bases outside the gene matches: 10. The CDR3 region is CASSPTRQGMNTEAFF. The CDR3 bases are TGTGCCAGCAGTCCCACCCGACAGGGAATGAACACTGAAGCTTTCTTT. The full variable domain, with the rest looked up from reference TRBV11-2 and TRBJ1-1, is EAGVAQSPRYKIIEKRQSVAFWCNPISGHATLYWYQQILGQGPKLLIQFQNNGVVDDSQLPKDRFSAERLKGVDSTLKIQPAKLEDSAVYLCASSPTRQGMNTEAFFGQGTRLTVV.

This rearrangement joins TRBV3-1 (or the pseudogene TRBV3-2) to TRBJ2-1; possible D gene TRBD1, 5 bases. The length of the CDR3 is 16 residues. CDR1 is LGHDT and CDR2 is YNNKEL in the germline V gene (reference sequence). The germline V and J ends were trimmed by 0 bases and 2 bases, with 11 bases remaining between them. The CDR3 DNA sequence: TGTGCCAGCAGCCAAGATAAGGGGATCACCTACAATGAGCAGTTCTTC. Its translation: CASSQDKGITYNEQFF.

Concerning this clone itself: This specimen includes other DNA sequences encoding the same CDR3. The chain carries TRBV12-3 or TRBV12-4 and TRBJ1-6; D remains unclear. The ends were cut back, 5 bases at V and 7 bases at J, with 9 bases in the middle. This CDR3 has 13 amino acids. The DNA of the CDR3 is TGTGCCAGCAGTAGTACGGGGAATTCACCCCTCCACTTT. Residues: CASSSTGNSPLHF.

The chain is built from TRBV27 and TRBJ2-7; 7 nucleotides line up with TRBD1. Germline CDR1 and CDR2: MNHEY and SMNVEV (reference sequence). The CDR3 spans 15 residues. The junction had 7 bases not matched to a gene; V was cut back by 3 bases and J by 2 bases. The DNA of the CDR3 is TGTGCCAGCAGTTTCACAGGGGATGGGCCCTACGAGCAGTACGTC. Protein product: CASSFTGDGPYEQYV.

A word on this clone: This same CDR3 is encoded by further DNA sequences in the sample. The J gene is TRBJ1-2, the V gene TRBV5-1; 9 bases map to TRBD1. The CDR3 runs 14 residues. The J segment lost 4 bases and the V segment lost 4 bases, leaving 5 bases of the junction unmatched. Per the germline V gene, CDR1 is SGHRS and CDR2 is YFSETQ. The CDR3 sequence is CASSPDRGTYGYTF. In DNA form, the CDR3 reads TGCGCCAGCAGCCCGGACAGGGGAACCTATGGCTACACCTTC.

The chain couples TRBV9 to TRBJ2-2; TRBD2 is a possible D gene (5 bases). Trimming took 4 bases from V and 0 from J, leaving 7 bases between them. This CDR3 is 14 amino acids long. The germline gives CDR1 SGDLS, CDR2 YYNGEE. In DNA form, the CDR3 reads TGTGCCAGCAGCCTGGACTCGAACACCGGGGAGCTGTTTTTT. Protein sequence: CASSLDSNTGELFF. Supplemented by reference TRBV9 and TRBJ2-2, the full variable domain reads DSGVTQTPKHLITATGQRVTLRCSPRSGDLSVYWYQQSLDQGLQFLIQYYNGEERAKGNILERFSAQQFPDLHSELNLSSLELGDSALYFCASSLDSNTGELFFGEGSRLTVL.

The chain has TRBV11-2 and TRBJ2-3; 14 nucleotides line up with TRBD2. With 1 base clipped from V and 4 bases from J, the junction kept 1 base outside the gene matches. This CDR3 has 16 amino acids. The germline V gene encodes CDR1 SGHAT and CDR2 FQNNGV. The CDR3 reads CASSLAGLAGADTQYF. CDR3 in DNA: TGTGCCAGCAGCTTAGCGGGACTAGCGGGGGCAGATACGCAGTATTTT.

The chain employs TRBV19 and TRBJ2-2; D ambiguous. The CDR3 totals 14 residues. Germline V gives CDR1 LNHDA, CDR2 SQIVND (reference sequence). V was pared by 7 bases and J by 6 bases, with 15 bases between. CDR3 sequence: CASTRSRSSGELFF. The CDR3 nucleotides read TGTGCCAGTACTAGGTCTAGAAGTTCCGGGGAGCTGTTTTTT.

J is TRBJ2-3 and V is TRBV2; tentative D call: TRBD2 (5 bases). The CDR3 runs 14 residues. Germline CDR1 SNHLY, CDR2 FYNNEI. The germline V and J ends were trimmed by 7 bases and 6 bases, with 17 bases remaining between them. CDR3 nucleotides: TGTGCCAGCACCTCCGGCGGGCCCGTGGATACGCAGTATTTT. Its translation is CASTSGGPVDTQYF. The full variable domain, its missing parts supplied by reference TRBV2 and TRBJ2-3, is EPEVTQTPSHQVTQMGQEVILRCVPISNHLYFYWYRQILGQKVEFLVSFYNNEISEKSEIFDDQFSVERPDGSNFTLKIRSTKLEDSAMYFCASTSGGPVDTQYFGPGTRLTVL.

V is TRBV6-5 and J is TRBJ1-5; TRBD1 matches at 9 bases. In germline, CDR1 is MNHEY, CDR2 SVGAGI. Trimming took 6 bases from V and 9 from J; bases not matched to a gene: 12. The CDR3 length is 15 residues. CDR3: CASSVTGTGLWPQHF. The CDR3 bases are TGTGCCAGCAGCGTTACCGGGACAGGGTTGTGGCCCCAGCATTTT.

V and J are TRBV30 and TRBJ1-1, with D possibly TRBD1 on 5 matching bases. CDR3 length: 13 residues. V was trimmed by 2 bases and J by 0 bases, leaving 7 bases between them. Germline CDR1 reads GTSNPN; CDR2 reads SVGIG (reference sequence). CDR3 DNA: TGTGCCTGGAGTTCACAGGTGAACACTGAAGCTTTCTTT. This sequence encodes CAWSSQVNTEAFF.

The rearrangement links TRBV11-2 to TRBJ2-6; 10 bases line up with TRBD1. The germline gives CDR1 SGHAT, CDR2 FQNNGV. V shed 5 bases and J 3 bases; nucleotides not matched to a gene: 13. The CDR3 has 19 residues. For the CDR3, the DNA is TGTGCCAGCAGCCCCCTAAGAAGACAGGGGGCAGGTGGGGCCAACGTCCTGACTTTC. As protein: CASSPLRRQGAGGANVLTF.

The chain uses TRBV27 and TRBJ1-2, with D perhaps TRBD1 (5 bases). V lost 10 bases to trimming and J lost 3 bases, with 18 bases between them. Looked up from germline, CDR1 is MNHEY and CDR2 is SMNVEV (reference sequence). The CDR3 consists of 14 residues. The CDR3 spells CATQPASGYYGYTF. In DNA, the CDR3 is TGTGCCACCCAACCCGCCTCAGGGTACTATGGCTACACCTTC.